The 9 T cell receptor beta chains listed next were all sequenced from one sample in a study of blood T cells in healthy people across ages. The use of a sample-barcoded 5' primer and a J-beta primer mix characterized a second PCR of roughly 6 to 11 cycles. MiXCR was run by TCRdb on the 5' RACE reads, yielding one entry per CDR3 protein. Among roughly 860,000 distinct CDR3 sequences listed, approximately 65% were seen once. The sample was blood. These receptors originate from a man aged 25-40 years in good health.

The chain couples TRBV7-8 to TRBJ2-5; 9 nucleotides line up with TRBD2. The CDR3 contains 15 residues. Germline CDR1 reads SGHVS; CDR2 reads FQNEAQ. Trimming cost V 1 base and J 4 bases; bases outside gene matches: 4. The CDR3 sequence: CASSLGRGGPETQYF. The CDR3 nucleotides are TGTGCCAGCAGCTTAGGGCGGGGGGGCCCAGAGACCCAGTACTTC.

This clonotype was detected a few times. The chain carries TRBV10-3 and TRBJ2-1; D uncertain. Trimming pared 0 bases from V and 8 bases from J, leaving 8 bases between. Germline V gives CDR1 ENHRY, CDR2 SYGVKD. This CDR3 comprises 13 residues. The CDR3 sequence is CAISESTFYEQFF. CDR3 nucleotides: TGTGCCATCAGTGAGTCGACTTTCTATGAGCAGTTCTTC.

The chain joins TRBV5-6 to TRBJ1-2, with a tentative D call TRBD1 (5 bases). The V and J ends lost 1 base and 5 bases respectively, with 12 bases between them. CDR1 is SGHDT and CDR2 is YYEEEE in the germline V gene. This CDR3 has 14 amino acids. As DNA, the CDR3 is TGTGCCAGCAGCTTGTCTGGGACGGGGTATGGCTACACCTTC. Residues: CASSLSGTGYGYTF.

The count of this clonotype is one. The chain employs TRBV2 and TRBJ2-7; D uncertain. Trimming cost V 11 bases and J 0 bases, with 11 bases left between them. From germline, CDR1 is SNHLY and CDR2 FYNNEI. CDR3 length equals 12 residues. CDR3 protein: CAGRSDSYEQYF. The DNA of the CDR3 is TGTGCCGGCCGTTCCGACTCCTACGAGCAGTACTTC.

The V gene is TRBV7-9, the J gene TRBJ1-1; no firm D call. Germline V CDR1 and CDR2: SEHNR, FQNEAQ (reference sequence). V dropped 5 bases and J dropped 7 bases, with 20 bases sitting between them. This CDR3 is 15 amino acids long. The CDR3 here is CASSHARGWLDEAFF. CDR3 nucleotide sequence: TGTGCCAGCAGCCACGCGAGAGGGTGGTTGGATGAAGCTTTCTTT.

The gene calls are TRBV6-4 and TRBJ2-1; 8 nucleotides align to TRBD1. V lost 4 bases to trimming and J lost 3 bases; unmatched junction nucleotides: 8. Germline CDR1 is MRHNA and CDR2 is SNTAGT. The CDR3 totals 16 residues. The CDR3 DNA sequence: TGTGCCAGCAGTGGCACCGGGACAGGAGACTACAATGAGCAGTTCTTC. It specifies CASSGTGTGDYNEQFF.

The sample holds many counts of this clonotype. The rearrangement joins TRBV4-3 to TRBJ1-2; no definite D call. Germline values: CDR1 LGHNA, CDR2 YSLEER. The CDR3 is made up of 12 amino acids. Trimming stripped 5 bases from V and 4 bases from J, with 8 bases between. CDR3 sequence: CASSYTGYGYTF. The CDR3 nucleotides are TGCGCCAGCAGCTATACGGGCTATGGCTACACCTTC.

The chain links TRBV20-1 to TRBJ2-5; no reliable D call. The end of the DNA fits TRBJ2-7 better, so the J call may be wrong. There are 10 residues in the CDR3. Per the germline V gene, CDR1 is DFQATT and CDR2 is SNEGSKA (reference sequence). CDR3 bases: TGCAGTGTGGGCCCCTACGAGCAGTACTTC. Residues: CSVGPYEQYF.

This clonotype was observed a few times. V is TRBV7-3 and J is TRBJ2-7; D ambiguous. This CDR3 has 13 residues. The V end lost 5 bases, the J end lost 3 bases, and 11 bases lay between the germline ends. Germline loops: CDR1 SGHTA, CDR2 FQGTGA. The CDR3 DNA reads TGTGCCAGCAGCCCGAATCTCGGCTACGAGCAGTACTTC. Amino acids: CASSPNLGYEQYF. Filled out from reference TRBV7-3 and TRBJ2-7, the complete variable domain reads GAGVSQTPSNKVTEKGKYVELRCDPISGHTALYWYRQSLGQGPEFLIYFQGTGAADDSGLPNDRFFAVRPEGSVSTLKIQRTERGDSAVYLCASSPNLGYEQYFGPGTRLTVT.